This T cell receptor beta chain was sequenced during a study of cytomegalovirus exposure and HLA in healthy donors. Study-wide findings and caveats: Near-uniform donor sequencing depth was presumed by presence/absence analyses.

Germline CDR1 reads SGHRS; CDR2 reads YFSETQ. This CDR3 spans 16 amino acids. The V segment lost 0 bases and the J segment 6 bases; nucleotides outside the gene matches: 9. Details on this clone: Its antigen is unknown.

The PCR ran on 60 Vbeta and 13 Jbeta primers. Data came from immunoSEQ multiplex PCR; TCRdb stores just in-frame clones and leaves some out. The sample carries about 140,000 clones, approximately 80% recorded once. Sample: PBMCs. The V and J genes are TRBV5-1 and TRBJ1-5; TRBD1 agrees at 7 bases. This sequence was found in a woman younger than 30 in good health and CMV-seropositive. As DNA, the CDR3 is TGCGCCAGCAGCTTGGGGGACAGCCTCTTATCTCAGCCCCAGCATTTT. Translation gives CASSLGDSLLSQPQHF.